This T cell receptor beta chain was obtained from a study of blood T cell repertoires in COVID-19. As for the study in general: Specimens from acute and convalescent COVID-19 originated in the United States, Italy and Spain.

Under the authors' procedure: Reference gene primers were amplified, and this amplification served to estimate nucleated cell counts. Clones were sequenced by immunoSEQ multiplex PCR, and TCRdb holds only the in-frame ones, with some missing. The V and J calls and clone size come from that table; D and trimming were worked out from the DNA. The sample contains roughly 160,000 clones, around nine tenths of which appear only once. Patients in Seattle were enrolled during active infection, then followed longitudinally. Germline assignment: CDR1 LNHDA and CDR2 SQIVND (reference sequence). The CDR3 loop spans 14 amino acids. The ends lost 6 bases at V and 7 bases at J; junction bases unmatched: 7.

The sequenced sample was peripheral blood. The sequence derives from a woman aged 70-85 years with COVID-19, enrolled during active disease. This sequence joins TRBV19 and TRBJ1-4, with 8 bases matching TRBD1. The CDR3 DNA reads TGTGCCAGTAGCTCAGGGGGCGCGGCTGAAAAACTGTTTTTT. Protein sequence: CASSSGGAAEKLFF.